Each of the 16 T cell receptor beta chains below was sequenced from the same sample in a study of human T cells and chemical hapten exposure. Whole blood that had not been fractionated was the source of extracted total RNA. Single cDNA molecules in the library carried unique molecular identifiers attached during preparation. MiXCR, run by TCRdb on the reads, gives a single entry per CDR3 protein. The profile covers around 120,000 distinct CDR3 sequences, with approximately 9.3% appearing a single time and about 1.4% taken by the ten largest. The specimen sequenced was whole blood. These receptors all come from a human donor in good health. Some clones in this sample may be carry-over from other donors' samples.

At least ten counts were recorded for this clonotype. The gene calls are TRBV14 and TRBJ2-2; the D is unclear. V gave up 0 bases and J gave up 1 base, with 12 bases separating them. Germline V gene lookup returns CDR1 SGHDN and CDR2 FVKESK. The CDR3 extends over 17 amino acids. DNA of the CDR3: TGTGCCAGCAGCCAAGACCCGGGCAGGCAGAACACCGGGGAGCTGTTTTTT. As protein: CASSQDPGRQNTGELFF.

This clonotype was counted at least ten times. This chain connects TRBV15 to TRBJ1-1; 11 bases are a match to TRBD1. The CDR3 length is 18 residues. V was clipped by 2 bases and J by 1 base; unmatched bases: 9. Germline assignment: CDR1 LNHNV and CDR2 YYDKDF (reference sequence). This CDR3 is CATSRLRTGGFSNTEAFF. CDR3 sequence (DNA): TGTGCCACCAGCAGATTGCGGACAGGGGGCTTCTCGAACACTGAAGCTTTCTTT.

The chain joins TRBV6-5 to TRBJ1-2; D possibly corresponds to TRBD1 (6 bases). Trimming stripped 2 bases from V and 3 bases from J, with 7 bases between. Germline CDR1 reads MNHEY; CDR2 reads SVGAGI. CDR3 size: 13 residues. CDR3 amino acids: CASSYNRDYGYTF. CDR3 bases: TGTGCCAGCAGTTACAACAGGGACTATGGCTACACCTTC.

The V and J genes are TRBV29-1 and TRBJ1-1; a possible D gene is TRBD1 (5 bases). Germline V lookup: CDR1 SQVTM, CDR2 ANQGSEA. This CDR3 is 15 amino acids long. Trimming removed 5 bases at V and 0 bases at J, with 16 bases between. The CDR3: CSVPIRGGLNTEAFF. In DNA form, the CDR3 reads TGCAGCGTTCCCATTCGGGGGGGACTGAACACTGAAGCTTTCTTT.

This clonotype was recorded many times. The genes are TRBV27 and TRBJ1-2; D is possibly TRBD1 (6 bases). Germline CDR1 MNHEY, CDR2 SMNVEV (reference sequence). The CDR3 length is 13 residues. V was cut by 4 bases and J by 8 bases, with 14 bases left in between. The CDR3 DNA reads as TGTGCCAGCAGTTACAGGGAGGAGGGAGGCTACACCTTC. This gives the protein CASSYREEGGYTF.

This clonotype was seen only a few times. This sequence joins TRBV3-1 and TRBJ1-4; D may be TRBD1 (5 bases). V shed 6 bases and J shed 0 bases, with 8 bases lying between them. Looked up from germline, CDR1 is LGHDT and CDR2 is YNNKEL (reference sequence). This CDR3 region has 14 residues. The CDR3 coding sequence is TGTGCCAGCAGTCCAGGGACAACTAATGAAAAACTGTTTTTT. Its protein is CASSPGTTNEKLFF.

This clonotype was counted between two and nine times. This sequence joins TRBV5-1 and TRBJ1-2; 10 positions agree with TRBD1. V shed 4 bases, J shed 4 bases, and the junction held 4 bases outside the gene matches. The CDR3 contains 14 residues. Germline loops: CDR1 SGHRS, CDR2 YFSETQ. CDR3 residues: CASSLTGGSYGYTF. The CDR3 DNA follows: TGCGCCAGCAGCCTGACAGGGGGCAGCTATGGCTACACCTTC.

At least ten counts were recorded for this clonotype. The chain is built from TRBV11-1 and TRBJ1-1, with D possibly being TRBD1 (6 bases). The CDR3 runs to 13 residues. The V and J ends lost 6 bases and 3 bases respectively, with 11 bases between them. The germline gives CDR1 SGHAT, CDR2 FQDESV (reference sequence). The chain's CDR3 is CASRKQGDTEAFF. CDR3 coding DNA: TGTGCCAGCAGGAAACAGGGTGACACTGAAGCTTTCTTT.

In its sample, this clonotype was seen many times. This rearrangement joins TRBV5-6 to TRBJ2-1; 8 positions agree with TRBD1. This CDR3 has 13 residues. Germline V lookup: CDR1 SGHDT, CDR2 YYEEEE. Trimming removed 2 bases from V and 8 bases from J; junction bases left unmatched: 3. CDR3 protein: CASSFGGQDEQFF. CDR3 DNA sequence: TGTGCCAGCAGCTTCGGGGGACAGGATGAGCAGTTCTTC.

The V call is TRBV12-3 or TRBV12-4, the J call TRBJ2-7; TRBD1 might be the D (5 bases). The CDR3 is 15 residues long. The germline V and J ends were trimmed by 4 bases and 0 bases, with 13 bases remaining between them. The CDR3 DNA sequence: TGTGCCAGCAGTTACCTCGACAGCCTCTCCTACGAGCAGTACTTC. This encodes CASSYLDSLSYEQYF.

In nucleotides, the CDR3 is TGCAGTGCTAGAGAAGGGGGAACAGGGGGGACTGAGCAGTTCTTC. Amino acid sequence: CSAREGGTGGTEQFF. J is TRBJ2-1 and V is TRBV20-1; TRBD1 matches at 8 bases. Germline V gene sequence: CDR1 DFQATT, CDR2 SNEGSKA (reference sequence). The CDR3 totals 15 residues. Trimming cost V 0 bases and J 9 bases; bases outside gene matches: 10.

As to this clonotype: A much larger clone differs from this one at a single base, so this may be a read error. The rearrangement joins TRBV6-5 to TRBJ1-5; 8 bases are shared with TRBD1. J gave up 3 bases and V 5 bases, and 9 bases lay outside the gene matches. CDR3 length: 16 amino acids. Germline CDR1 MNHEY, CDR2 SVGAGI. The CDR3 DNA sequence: TGTGCCAGCAGTCGACGACAGGGGATGGACAATCAGCCCCAGCATTTT. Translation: CASSRRQGMDNQPQHF.

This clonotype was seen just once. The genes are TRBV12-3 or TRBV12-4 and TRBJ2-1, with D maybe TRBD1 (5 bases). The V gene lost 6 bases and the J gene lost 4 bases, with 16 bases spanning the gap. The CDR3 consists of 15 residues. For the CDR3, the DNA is TGTGCCAGCAGCTCAGGGTTGGTAGGGTACAATGAGCAGTTCTTC. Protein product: CASSSGLVGYNEQFF.

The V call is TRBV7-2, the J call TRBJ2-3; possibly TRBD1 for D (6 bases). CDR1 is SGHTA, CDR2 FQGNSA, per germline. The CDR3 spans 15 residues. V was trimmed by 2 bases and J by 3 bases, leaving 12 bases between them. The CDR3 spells CASSLRPRGTDTQYF. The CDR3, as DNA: TGTGCCAGCAGCTTAAGACCCAGGGGAACAGATACGCAGTATTTT.

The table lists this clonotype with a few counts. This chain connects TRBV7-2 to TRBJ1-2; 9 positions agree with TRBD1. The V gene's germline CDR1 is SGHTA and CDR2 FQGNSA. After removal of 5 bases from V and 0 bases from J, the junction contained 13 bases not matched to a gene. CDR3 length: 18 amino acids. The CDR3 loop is CASSVKTGGIQSNYGYTF. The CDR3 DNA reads TGTGCCAGCAGCGTAAAAACAGGGGGCATCCAGTCTAACTATGGCTACACCTTC.

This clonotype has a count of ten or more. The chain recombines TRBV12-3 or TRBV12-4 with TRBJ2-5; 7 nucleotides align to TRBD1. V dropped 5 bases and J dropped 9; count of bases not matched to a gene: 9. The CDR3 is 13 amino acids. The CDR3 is CASSRDRAVAQYF. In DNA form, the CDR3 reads TGTGCCAGCAGTAGAGACAGGGCAGTCGCCCAGTACTTC.